These 18 T cell receptor beta chains share one sample of origin, sequenced in a study of cytomegalovirus exposure and HLA in healthy donors. Produced via immunoSEQ multiplex PCR; TCRdb's table is partial and in-frame only. The data show some 50,000 clones, 94% seen once. The sequenced sample consisted of PBMCs. The receptor source for this set is a woman aged 18 to 35 in good health and CMV-seropositive.

This rearrangement joins TRBV27 to TRBJ2-1, with 14 bases identical to TRBD2. The CDR3 spans 18 residues. The V gene end was trimmed by 4 bases and the J gene end by 2 bases; junction bases not matched to a gene: 7. The germline V gene has CDR1 MNHEY and CDR2 SMNVEV (reference sequence). CDR3 region: CASSSGTSGSTAYNEQFF. For the CDR3, the DNA is TGTGCCAGCAGTTCCGGGACTAGCGGGAGTACCGCCTACAATGAGCAGTTCTTC.

V usage is TRBV2 and J usage is TRBJ2-1; 13 bases match TRBD2. V trimming: 7 bases; J trimming: 3 bases; junction bases outside the gene matches: 9. CDR3 length equals 17 residues. CDR1 and CDR2 (germline): SNHLY, FYNNEI. DNA for the CDR3: TGTGCCAGCATTAAACTCGGACTAGCGGGAGTCTACAATGAGCAGTTCTTC. This sequence encodes CASIKLGLAGVYNEQFF.

The V call is TRBV5-1, the J call TRBJ2-2; 8 nucleotides line up with TRBD1. CDR3 length: 15 amino acids. Trimming at V came to 4 bases and at J to 6 bases, leaving 8 bases not matched to a gene. Germline CDR1 and CDR2: SGHRS and YFSETQ. The CDR3 reads CASSGKGQGAGELFF. The CDR3 DNA reads as TGCGCCAGCAGCGGAAAAGGACAGGGAGCCGGGGAGCTGTTTTTT.

The chain links TRBV11-3 to TRBJ2-3, with a possible D match to TRBD1 (6 bases). CDR1 SGHNT and CDR2 YENEEA come from the germline V gene. Trimming removed 2 bases at V and 2 bases at J, with 8 bases between. The CDR3 sequence is 14 residues long. The CDR3, as DNA: TGTGCCAGCAGCTTAAGGGACAACACAGATACGCAGTATTTT. Translated, it gives CASSLRDNTDTQYF.

V gene TRBV27 combines with J gene TRBJ2-7, with 11 bases that match TRBD1. CDR1 and CDR2 from the germline V gene are MNHEY and SMNVEV (reference sequence). This CDR3 contains 14 residues. Here the CDR3 DNA reads TGTGGGGGGATTCGGGACAGGGGGTGCTACGAGCAGTACTTC. Translating it yields CGGIRDRGCYEQYF.

This chain connects TRBV14 to TRBJ1-3; D unresolved. Trimming removed 2 bases from V and 2 bases from J, with 4 bases in between. This CDR3 spans 13 amino acids. CDR1 is SGHDN and CDR2 is FVKESK in the germline V gene. The CDR3 loop is CASSQKPGNTIYF. The CDR3 region has the DNA TGTGCCAGCAGCCAAAAGCCTGGAAACACCATATATTTT. Filled out from reference TRBV14 and TRBJ1-3, the complete variable domain reads EAGVTQFPSHSVIEKGQTVTLRCDPISGHDNLYWYRRVMGKEIKFLLHFVKESKQDESGMPNNRFLAERTGGTYSTLKVQPAELEDSGVYFCASSQKPGNTIYFGEGSWLTVV.

The chain uses TRBV19 and TRBJ2-7; D ambiguous. CDR3 length: 13 residues. Germline lookup yields CDR1 LNHDA and CDR2 SQIVND (reference sequence). V was pared by 1 base and J by 0 bases, with 4 bases between. The CDR3 loop is CASSIADSYEQYF. CDR3 in DNA: TGTGCCAGTAGTATAGCAGACTCCTACGAGCAGTACTTC.

This sequence joins TRBV7-6 and TRBJ1-5, with D maybe TRBD1 (6 bases). The germline gives CDR1 SGHVS, CDR2 FNYEAQ. This CDR3 has 16 amino acids. V dropped 1 base and J dropped 6 bases, with 16 bases sitting between them. CDR3 sequence: CASSLVGAVGAQPQHF. The CDR3 DNA is TGTGCCAGCAGCTTAGTGGGGGCGGTGGGGGCTCAGCCCCAGCATTTT.

This chain joins TRBV29-1 and TRBJ2-7, with a possible D match to TRBD1 (5 bases). This CDR3 has 13 amino acids. V lost 5 bases and J lost 0, with 11 bases in between. Germline loops: CDR1 SQVTM, CDR2 ANQGSEA. The CDR3 region is CSVFRQSSYEQYF. DNA for the CDR3: TGCAGCGTTTTCCGACAGTCCTCCTACGAGCAGTACTTC.

The CDR3: CAISGTSDPYEQYF. CDR3 DNA sequence: TGTGCCATCAGTGGGACTAGCGACCCCTACGAGCAGTACTTC. This chain joins TRBV10-3 and TRBJ2-7, with TRBD2 matching over 9 bases. The CDR3 runs 14 residues. Germline V gene sequence: CDR1 ENHRY, CDR2 SYGVKD. Trimming at V came to 4 bases and at J to 2 bases, leaving 3 bases not matched to a gene.

The chain is built from TRBV9 and TRBJ2-1; D ambiguous. Per germline, CDR1 SGDLS and CDR2 YYNGEE. CDR3 length: 13 amino acids. The ends were cut back, 4 bases at V and 3 bases at J, with 8 bases in the middle. The chain's CDR3 is CASSPDFYNEQFF. Written as DNA, the CDR3 is TGTGCCAGCAGCCCCGACTTCTACAATGAGCAGTTCTTC.

In its sample, this clone is medium-sized. The chain combines TRBV2 with TRBJ2-7; D is ambiguous. Germline V gene data show CDR1 as SNHLY and CDR2 as FYNNEI. The CDR3 runs to 15 residues. Between the trimmed V and J ends, which lost 5 bases and 1 base, there was a span of 15 bases. CDR3: CASSNSLGLSYEQYF. The CDR3 DNA follows: TGTGCCAGCAGTAATTCTCTAGGTTTATCCTACGAGCAGTACTTC.

This chain uses TRBV15 with TRBJ2-7, with TRBD1 matching 9 bases. J gave up 3 bases and V 5 bases, and 5 bases lay outside the gene matches. The length of the CDR3 is 14 residues. CDR1 and CDR2 (germline): LNHNV, YYDKDF (reference sequence). The CDR3 coding sequence is TGTGCCACCAGCCGCCAGGGACAGGGCTACGAGCAGTACTTC. Protein: CATSRQGQGYEQYF. Full variable domain (outside the CDR3, taken from reference TRBV15 and TRBJ2-7): DAMVIQNPRYQVTQFGKPVTLSCSQTLNHNVMYWYQQKSSQAPKLLFHYYDKDFNNEADTPDNFQSRRPNTSFCFLDIRSPGLGDTAMYLCATSRQGQGYEQYFGPGTRLTVT.

The CDR3 is CASSMGQGAYEQYF. The DNA for the CDR3 is TGTGCCAGTAGTATGGGACAGGGGGCGTACGAGCAGTACTTC. V is TRBV19 and J is TRBJ2-7; TRBD1 matches at 12 bases. Trimming cost V 3 bases and J 4 bases; bases outside gene matches: 1. The CDR3 totals 14 residues. The V gene's germline CDR1 is LNHDA and CDR2 SQIVND (reference sequence).

The V call is TRBV7-9, the J call TRBJ2-2; D gene unclear. CDR3 size: 14 residues. Germline V lookup: CDR1 SEHNR, CDR2 FQNEAQ (reference sequence). V was pared by 2 bases and J by 6 bases, with 10 bases between. The CDR3 reads CASSLNQASGELFF. CDR3 DNA sequence: TGTGCCAGCAGCTTAAACCAGGCGTCCGGGGAGCTGTTTTTT. Variable domain in full (rest from reference TRBV7-9 and TRBJ2-2): DTGVSQNPRHKITKRGQNVTFRCDPISEHNRLYWYRQTLGQGPEFLTYFQNEAQLEKSRLLSDRFSAERPKGSFSTLEIQRTEQGDSAMYLCASSLNQASGELFFGEGSRLTVL.

The rearrangement links TRBV28 to TRBJ1-5; D is undetermined. The CDR3 is 12 residues long. Deletions cut 6 bases from V and 2 bases from J, with 5 bases between. Germline V lookup: CDR1 MDHEN, CDR2 SYDVKM. The CDR3 DNA follows: TGTGCCAGCAGAGCGGGCAATCAGCCCCAGCATTTT. Its translation: CASRAGNQPQHF.

This chain links TRBV28 with TRBJ2-1; 7 positions match TRBD2. With V trimmed by 5 bases and J by 6 bases, 10 bases remained unmatched. From germline, CDR1 is MDHEN and CDR2 SYDVKM. CDR3 length: 15 residues. This chain's CDR3 is CASSNGLAAFNEQFF. CDR3 DNA sequence: TGTGCCAGCAGTAATGGGCTAGCGGCATTCAATGAGCAGTTCTTC.

The chain couples TRBV7-8 to TRBJ2-7; possibly TRBD2 for D (6 bases). The V gene lost 5 bases and the J gene lost 3 bases, with 14 bases spanning the gap. This CDR3 region has 14 residues. CDR1 and CDR2 from the germline V gene are SGHVS and FQNEAQ. In DNA, the CDR3 is TGTGCCAGCAGCCCCCCGGGACTTGGCTACGAGCAGTACTTC. This translates into CASSPPGLGYEQYF.